This T cell receptor (beta chain) was obtained from a study of cytomegalovirus exposure and HLA in healthy donors. Background on the study: A subsequent analysis reported that the 120 or so validation repertoires were produced on the same platform that had also been used for the 666 first-cohort repertoires. Notes on the study in general: Listed as cytomegalovirus-associated were 150 or so TCR beta chains. While the bulk of TCR sequences proved rare, some public TCRs turned up in many donors.

With 2 bases removed from V and 7 bases from J, the gap between germline ends came to 11 bases. Per germline, CDR1 MDHEN and CDR2 SYDVKM. This CDR3 has 14 amino acids. Method: immunoSEQ multiplex PCR; TCRdb's copy keeps in-frame clones and lacks some. The sample lists about 150,000 clones, about 94% seen once, with over 1.5% in the top ten. Comments on this clone: Antigen: not known.

The sample was PBMCs. This clonotype originated in a man between 18 and 35 years old in good health and CMV-seropositive. The genes are TRBV28 and TRBJ2-2; the D gene is possibly TRBD2 (6 bases). The CDR3 region is CASSLTAGGGELFF. For the CDR3, the DNA is TGTGCCAGCAGTTTAACGGCCGGGGGCGGGGAGCTGTTTTTT.